This is a list of T cell receptor beta chains from one sample in a study of PD-1 blockade in mismatch repair-deficient tumors. Profiling relied on immunoSEQ multiplex PCR, and the TCRdb table lists in-frame clones only, not all of them. The sample yields tens of thousands of clones, around four fifths seen once. The source material was peripheral blood, sampled 2 weeks after starting pembrolizumab. Source of these receptors: an adult with mismatch repair-deficient cancer. The conserved cysteine and the conserved F or W are not part of the CDR3 here. D genes are given only for firm matches.

D gene: TRBD1; V gene: TRBV2; CDR3 protein: ASSVGQAYEQY
D gene: TRBD2; V gene: TRBV6-1; CDR3 protein: ASSPTSVYNEQF
D gene: NA; V gene: TRBV4-3; CDR3 protein: ASSQEGSLNYEQY
D gene: NA; V gene: TRBV6-9; CDR3 protein: ASSSPGHSGEQF
D gene: NA; V gene: TRBV7-2; CDR3 protein: ASSLGDIYEQY
D gene: NA; V gene: TRBV29-1; CDR3 protein: SVESGHSYEQY
D gene: NA; V gene: TRBV19; CDR3 protein: ASSIEGREGYT
D gene: TRBD2; V gene: TRBV5-1; CDR3 protein: ASSLALAGTYNEQF
D gene: TRBD1; V gene: TRBV4-1; CDR3 protein: ASSLTGTKGPQH
D gene: TRBD2; V gene: TRBV6-4; CDR3 protein: ASSFTSGRRGGEQF
D gene: TRBD2; V gene: TRBV14; CDR3 protein: ASSLRGSVYNEQF
D gene: NA; V gene: TRBV30; CDR3 protein: AWSYGDAGANVLT
D gene: TRBD1; V gene: TRBV11-2; CDR3 protein: ASSLTGGIDQPQH
D gene: TRBD1; V gene: TRBV5-1; CDR3 protein: ASSRTGGGDTQY
D gene: TRBD2; V gene: TRBV13; CDR3 protein: ASASGRNYNEQF
D gene: NA; V gene: TRBV6-1; CDR3 protein: ACGTYEQY
D gene: NA; V gene: TRBV29-1; CDR3 protein: SVPVGTEAF
D gene: TRBD1; V gene: TRBV5-4; CDR3 protein: ASSLLGTGSYEQY
D gene: NA; V gene: TRBV13; CDR3 protein: ASSLVQMNTEAF
D gene: TRBD2; V gene: TRBV10-3; CDR3 protein: AISELAGDWDTQY
D gene: TRBD2; V gene: TRBV2; CDR3 protein: ASSELAGEF
D gene: NA; V gene: TRBV30; CDR3 protein: AWDYGLGTDTQY
D gene: NA; V gene: TRBV29-1; CDR3 protein: SVAGRLNTEAF
D gene: TRBD2; V gene: TRBV27; CDR3 protein: ASSLGGRALVDEQF
D gene: NA; V gene: TRBV27; CDR3 protein: ASSYGGSNTEAF
D gene: NA; V gene: TRBV5-1; CDR3 protein: ASSLELASKQF
D gene: NA; V gene: TRBV27; CDR3 protein: ASSLSQGNTYEQY
D gene: NA; V gene: TRBV5-6; CDR3 protein: ASSLAVRVETYEQY
D gene: NA; V gene: TRBV28; CDR3 protein: ASSSIHRGARNQPQH
D gene: NA; V gene: TRBV6-5; CDR3 protein: ASHVAGYSYEQY
D gene: NA; V gene: TRBV6-5; CDR3 protein: ASFRDQETQY
D gene: NA; V gene: TRBV29-1; CDR3 protein: SVESPGANVLT
D gene: NA; V gene: TRBV19; CDR3 protein: ASSIEAGDAYGYT
D gene: NA; V gene: TRBV9; CDR3 protein: ASSPQENYGYT
D gene: NA; V gene: TRBV19; CDR3 protein: ASGLGGGSTDTQY
D gene: TRBD2; V gene: TRBV11-3; CDR3 protein: ASSLNVAREWVNEQF
D gene: NA; V gene: TRBV6-1; CDR3 protein: ASSLSPLLLD
D gene: NA; V gene: TRBV7-2; CDR3 protein: ATARGGVPNEQY
D gene: NA; V gene: TRBV6-6; CDR3 protein: ASSPRGAHSGNTIY
D gene: NA; V gene: TRBV6-5; CDR3 protein: ASSYSDSPQETQY
D gene: NA; V gene: TRBV29-1; CDR3 protein: SGGTPQAPEAF
D gene: TRBD1; V gene: TRBV7-8; CDR3 protein: ASSILGTGARETQY
D gene: NA; V gene: TRBV12-5; CDR3 protein: ASGLVANVGRVYGYT
D gene: NA; V gene: TRBV7-9; CDR3 protein: ASSLAYTGRNEQF
D gene: TRBD1; V gene: TRBV2; CDR3 protein: ASSTQGLTEAF
D gene: TRBD1; V gene: TRBV6-5; CDR3 protein: ASDRNRGGTGELF
D gene: NA; V gene: TRBV5-6; CDR3 protein: ASSLVRRSSYEQY
D gene: NA; V gene: TRBV30; CDR3 protein: AWSPKNYGYT
D gene: NA; V gene: TRBV19; CDR3 protein: ASTKNSAGFQPQH
D gene: NA; V gene: TRBV19; CDR3 protein: ASSSTGNGNQPQH
D gene: TRBD2; V gene: TRBV6-5; CDR3 protein: ASKGLADEQF
D gene: NA; V gene: TRBV5-5; CDR3 protein: ASSLLTGRSYGYT
D gene: NA; V gene: TRBV6-6; CDR3 protein: ASRGPNYEQY
D gene: NA; V gene: TRBV27; CDR3 protein: ASSPTRGPGELF
D gene: NA; V gene: TRBV29-1; CDR3 protein: SVLQGNTEAF
D gene: TRBD2; V gene: TRBV14; CDR3 protein: ASSQLTSGTGELF
D gene: NA; V gene: TRBV6-5; CDR3 protein: ASRGNSNQPQH
D gene: TRBD1; V gene: TRBV19; CDR3 protein: AARTGQEGGYT
D gene: NA; V gene: TRBV10-2; CDR3 protein: ASSESGTGNTEAF